This paragraph reports one T cell receptor beta chain. These data belong to a study of preoperative IRX-2 immunotherapy in early breast cancer. Specified treatment: preoperative locoregional IRX-2 cytokine immunotherapy. This phase Ib study tested locoregional IRX-2 cytokine immunotherapy given before surgery. The CDR3 has 15 amino acids. Trimming shortened V by 3 bases and J by 4 bases, and 15 bases separated the two germline ends. Germline-derived CDR1 and CDR2 are SGHNT and YENEEA. TCRdb keeps only in-frame clones here, not all; method: immunoSEQ multiplex PCR. The sample consists of around 540 clones, about three quarters of them appearing once.

This chain joins TRBV11-3 and TRBJ2-5; maybe TRBD1 (7 bases). The TCR comes from a human donor with breast cancer. The sequencing used tumor tissue, collected after IRX-2 immunotherapy. For the CDR3, the DNA is TGTGCCAGCAGCTTTTTGGCGGGACAGCGAGAGACCCAGTACTTC. Encoded protein: CASSFLAGQRETQYF.